This TCR beta chain was obtained from a study of blood T cell repertoires in COVID-19. Turning to the study itself: The United States, Italy and Spain provided the acute and convalescent COVID-19 samples. The analysed material was cDNA or gDNA that came from T cells, B-cell-depleted T cells, or PBMCs.

This CDR3 comprises 13 residues. Germline CDR1 reads SGHKS; CDR2 reads YYEKEE (reference sequence). V was pared by 4 bases and J by 4 bases, with 2 bases of the junction left unmatched. In the original processing: From reference gene primer amplification, estimates of nucleated cell counts were derived. This table comes from immunoSEQ multiplex PCR, and its TCRdb copy is limited to in-frame clones, with some not included. That table gives V, J and clone size, and the DNA gave D and trimming. Of around 190,000 clones in the sample, 70% to 85% were seen once. The sequencing input was peripheral blood. This TCR came from a human donor in a cohort sampled during active COVID-19. The chain uses TRBV5-5 and TRBJ1-5; 7 bases agree with TRBD1. CDR3 sequence reads: CASSPRGNQPQHF. The DNA for the CDR3 is TGTGCCAGCAGCCCCAGGGGGAATCAGCCCCAGCATTTT.